This T cell receptor beta chain is drawn from a study of blood T cell repertoires in COVID-19. Study-level background: Sites in the United States, Italy and Spain provided acute and convalescent COVID-19 samples.

Trimming removed 5 bases from V and 1 base from J; junction bases left unmatched: 6. Germline CDR1 SGHAT, CDR2 FQNNGV. The CDR3 sequence is 16 residues long. As processed by the authors: How many nucleated cells were present was estimated from reference gene primer amplification. Sequencing was performed with immunoSEQ multiplex PCR; in TCRdb, only in-frame clones are kept and a portion is missing. The V and J calls and the clone size are those of that table, but D and trimming were determined from the DNA. The data show 100,000 to 150,000 clones, around three quarters seen once. The V and J genes are TRBV11-2 and TRBJ2-2; 8 bases agree with TRBD2. Sequenced: peripheral blood. This receptor was taken from a woman in her sixties or seventies with acute or convalescent COVID-19. The CDR3 sequence: CASSRTGGLNTGELFF. CDR3 coding DNA: TGTGCCAGCAGCCGCACGGGGGGGTTGAACACCGGGGAGCTGTTTTTT.